One sample yielded the 8 T cell receptor beta chains listed below, sequenced in a study of response to subunit inactivated influenza vaccine. In TCRdb, the RT-PCR reads were re-called with MiXCR into one record per CDR3 protein. Among under 500,000 distinct CDR3 sequences listed, about a tenth were seen once. Source: PBMCs from blood, taken roughly 48 days after vaccination. The source is a man aged 50-59 years who received an inactivated influenza vaccine.

Ten or more counts support this clonotype. The chain has TRBV4-3 and TRBJ2-5; D assignment may be TRBD1 or TRBD2 (6 bases each). From germline, CDR1 is LGHNA and CDR2 YSLEER. The CDR3 extends over 15 amino acids. V was pared by 0 bases and J by 5 bases, with 13 bases between. The CDR3 DNA reads TGCGCCAGCAGCCAAGATAGGGGGAGCGGGGAGACCCAGTACTTC. It yields the protein CASSQDRGSGETQYF.

This clonotype was counted between two and nine times. The chain is built from TRBV6-1 and TRBJ2-7; D is undetermined. Germline V gene data show CDR1 as MNHNS and CDR2 as SASEGT. The CDR3 runs to 13 residues. Trimming cost V 0 bases and J 6 bases, with 9 bases left between them. CDR3 loop: CASSEAQGFEQYF. CDR3 bases: TGTGCCAGCAGTGAAGCGCAAGGATTCGAGCAGTACTTC.

The chain is built from TRBV12-3 or TRBV12-4 and TRBJ2-2, with TRBD1 identical over 10 bases. Trimming cost V 4 bases and J 6 bases; bases outside gene matches: 8. The CDR3 length is 16 residues. The CDR3, as DNA: TGTGCCAGCAGTTCCTCCCCCGGGACAGGGGCCGGGGAGCTGTTTTTT. As protein: CASSSSPGTGAGELFF.

This clonotype has ten or more counts. The chain joins TRBV29-1 to TRBJ2-7, with TRBD2 matching over 7 bases. V trimming: 2 bases; J trimming: 3 bases; junction bases outside the gene matches: 4. CDR1 and CDR2 (germline): SQVTM, ANQGSEA. CDR3 length equals 13 residues. CDR3: CSVETGGNYEQYF. The CDR3 nucleotides read TGCAGCGTTGAAACGGGAGGAAACTACGAGCAGTACTTC.

This clonotype was detected ten times or more. The chain links TRBV5-1 to TRBJ2-5; TRBD1 aligns across 11 bases. The CDR3 extends over 15 amino acids. Trimming at V came to 3 bases and at J to 1 base, leaving 2 bases not matched to a gene. Germline assignment: CDR1 SGHRS and CDR2 YFSETQ. The CDR3 nucleotides read TGCGCCAGCAGCTCGGGACAGGGGGGCCAAGAGACCCAGTACTTC. Translating gives CASSSGQGGQETQYF.

The chain is built from TRBV10-3 and TRBJ1-1; D is possibly TRBD1 (6 bases). Trimming pared 2 bases from V and 13 bases from J, leaving 17 bases between. CDR1 is ENHRY, CDR2 SYGVKD, per germline. The CDR3 is 13 residues long. The CDR3 region is CAISEGPGTLNFF. CDR3 in DNA: TGTGCCATCAGTGAGGGCCCCGGGACACTAAATTTCTTT.

This clonotype has a handful of counts. The rearrangement joins TRBV20-1 to TRBJ1-1; no clear D. V lost 0 bases and J lost 11, with 13 bases in between. CDR3 length equals 12 residues. Germline CDR1 and CDR2: DFQATT and SNEGSKA (reference sequence). CDR3 bases: TGCAGTGCTAGAGATCTTAGGACCACGGCTTTCTTT. This encodes CSARDLRTTAFF.

This clonotype occurred a few times. In nucleotides, the CDR3 is TGTGCCAGCAGCCCCTCCGTGACAGGGGAATACGAGCAGTACTTC. This gives the protein CASSPSVTGEYEQYF. This chain joins TRBV7-8 and TRBJ2-7; 8 positions match TRBD1. Trimming removed 5 bases from V and 4 bases from J; junction bases left unmatched: 10. Germline lookup yields CDR1 SGHVS and CDR2 FQNEAQ. The CDR3 extends over 15 amino acids.